This T cell receptor beta chain was recorded in a study of CD8 T cells in Susac syndrome. Reverse transcription of roughly 0.45 to 1 ug RNA was carried out with random hexamers. TCRdb re-called the immunoSEQ multiplex PCR reads through MiXCR, storing one row per CDR3 protein. The data contain approximately 120,000 distinct CDR3 sequences, around 95% of them singletons. This CDR3 comprises 14 residues. V trimming: 2 bases; J trimming: 1 base; junction bases outside the gene matches: 3. Germline V gives CDR1 GTSNPN, CDR2 SVGIG (reference sequence). This receptor was taken from a human donor in good health. The chain couples TRBV30 to TRBJ2-3; TRBD2 agrees at 7 bases. The sequencing sample was made of CD4+ T cells from PBMCs. The CDR3 is CAWSRSGGTDTQYF. CDR3 nucleotide sequence: TGTGCCTGGAGTAGGAGCGGGGGCACAGATACGCAGTATTTT.